The rows below give T cell receptor beta chains drawn from one sample of a study of response to subunit inactivated influenza vaccine. TCRdb independently ran MiXCR on the RT-PCR reads; one entry per CDR3 protein. The profile shows roughly 760,000 distinct CDR3 sequences, 21% of them singletons. Sequences were derived from PBMCs from blood, sampled roughly 5 days after vaccination. These receptors all come from a man in his forties or fifties who received an inactivated influenza vaccine. Both conserved end residues are trimmed from each CDR3. Size is omitted from some rows. Given values are once, few, many or a class for expanded clones.

TRBJ1-1 | - | 14 | TRBV4-3 | ASSQDAPGVNTEAF
TRBJ2-3 | - | 9 | TRBV7-2 | ASRWGDTQY
TRBJ2-7 | few | 14 | TRBV10-3 | AISAGPGPYSYEQY
TRBJ2-3 | few | 12 | TRBV7-2 | ASSSRHGGDTQY
TRBJ2-7 | - | 13 | TRBV5-1 | ASSPGGGGYYEQY
TRBJ2-3 | few | 10 | TRBV20-1 | SAIDRADTQY
TRBJ2-1 | few | 11 | TRBV4-2 | ASSQPPFDEQF
TRBJ1-4 | few | 14 | TRBV5-1 | ASSLAPGTGGGKLF
TRBJ1-2 | - | 10 | TRBV9 | ASSAEQGGYT
TRBJ2-7 | - | 16 | TRBV4-3 | ASSQDLGLAGYSYEQY
TRBJ2-4 | few | 14 | TRBV18 | ASSPLVTEAKNIQY
TRBJ2-2 | - | 13 | TRBV12-3/TRBV12-4 | ASSLRRSNTGELF
TRBJ1-1 | - | 12 | TRBV20-1 | SARRGREFAEAF
TRBJ2-2 | few | 13 | TRBV3-1 | ASSPLVDHTGELF
TRBJ2-1 | few | 12 | TRBV5-1 | ASKMLGQPNEQF
TRBJ2-7 | - | 13 | TRBV10-3 | AISSGDRGTYEQY
TRBJ2-7 | few | 14 | TRBV5-8 | ASRAHTGTATYEQY
TRBJ2-6 | few | 16 | TRBV10-3 | ATFNRGRGGSGANVLT
TRBJ2-3 | - | 13 | TRBV5-1 | ASSWTGEMGDTQY
TRBJ2-7 | - | 12 | TRBV13 | ASSPSSRYYEQY
TRBJ1-2 | - | 10 | TRBV20-1 | SAEQGVHGYT
TRBJ2-1 | few | 12 | TRBV6-5 | ASSFRGQRNEQF
TRBJ2-5 | - | 13 | TRBV12-3/TRBV12-4 | ASSPNRGGQETQY
TRBJ2-7 | - | 11 | TRBV7-2 | ASSLRTNYEQY
TRBJ2-2 | few | 9 | TRBV29-1 | SGLGPGELF
TRBJ2-6 | few | 16 | TRBV5-5 | ASSIWPGGASGANVLT
TRBJ2-7 | - | 10 | TRBV5-1 | ASSLYDYEQY
TRBJ1-1 | few | 11 | TRBV29-1 | SVRKGMNTEAF
TRBJ2-1 | - | 13 | TRBV20-1 | SARRGRPLSNEQF
TRBJ2-1 | - | 15 | TRBV20-1 | SASPRKRMSSYNEQF
TRBJ2-5 | - | 15 | TRBV4-1 | ASSQPLRQGRQETQY
TRBJ2-7 | few | 11 | TRBV12-3/TRBV12-4 | ASSVVGSYEQY
TRBJ1-1 | - | 12 | TRBV25-1 | ASSESVMNTEAF
TRBJ2-2 | - | 13 | TRBV5-4 | ASSPQLGSTGELF
TRBJ2-5 | few | 13 | TRBV7-8 | ASRRPGGPQETQY
TRBJ2-3 | few | 13 | TRBV12-3/TRBV12-4 | ASSFSGGRTDTQY
TRBJ1-1 | few | 13 | TRBV20-1 | SAPDRASGGTEAF
TRBJ1-5 | few | 12 | TRBV4-3 | ASSQNSGNQPQH
TRBJ1-1 | - | 9 | TRBV12-3/TRBV12-4 | ASSPLGEAF
TRBJ2-1 | - | 12 | TRBV20-1 | SARVRGESNEQF
TRBJ2-7 | few | 9 | TRBV29-1 | SVQSLHEQY
TRBJ2-2 | - | 15 | TRBV20-1 | SARDGAKRVLTGELF
TRBJ2-1 | many | 11 | TRBV24-1 | ATSDLVNNEQF
TRBJ2-1 | - | 12 | TRBV7-9 | ASSKPGPGDEQF
TRBJ2-7 | - | 13 | TRBV6-2/TRBV6-3 | ASSYGTSVFYEQY
TRBJ2-6 | few | 16 | TRBV3-1 | ASSPLQGTTAGANVLT
TRBJ2-1 | few | 10 | TRBV7-9 | ASSSEGLEQF
TRBJ1-2 | - | 11 | TRBV20-1 | SVPDRGVYGYT
TRBJ2-7 | many | 12 | TRBV5-1 | ASSGDRGSYEQY
TRBJ2-1 | - | 12 | TRBV7-2 | ASQARGTYNEQF
TRBJ2-2 | many | 13 | TRBV20-1 | SARRTSGNTGELF
TRBJ2-7 | many | 13 | TRBV9 | ASSVHPGQGDKQY
TRBJ1-4 | many | 15 | TRBV5-1 | ASSLDRGDPLKEKLF
TRBJ2-5 | - | 13 | TRBV18 | ASSPDTARGETQY
TRBJ2-1 | many | 13 | TRBV28 | ASSSAGASYNEQF
TRBJ2-3 | few | 10 | TRBV12-3/TRBV12-4 | ASSSRPDLPY
TRBJ1-4 | few | 11 | TRBV27 | ASIVEGPEKLF
TRBJ2-7 | - | 12 | TRBV9 | ASSGGLADYEQY
TRBJ2-1 | - | 13 | TRBV7-2 | ASSYSGGAYNEQF
TRBJ2-7 | few | 11 | TRBV2 | ATSDSVEDEQY